This TCR beta chain was retrieved from a study of OX40 agonist ivuxolimab in advanced cancers. Study-wide context: The patients got ivuxolimab, which is an agonistic anti-OX40 (CD134) antibody. Two cutaneous melanoma patients and one hepatocellular carcinoma patient, three in all, had partial responses.

Comment on this clone: Its antigen is still unknown.

General observations from the study: Mean expanded clone counts were higher in CD8+ than CD4+ T cells.

TCRdb's table, derived via immunoSEQ multiplex PCR, lists solely in-frame clones and lacks some. This sample has more than 50,000 clones, with 70% to 90% found just once. This CDR3 region has 16 residues. CDR1 is SGHRS and CDR2 is YFSETQ in the germline V gene. With V trimmed by 2 bases and J by 0 bases, 5 bases remained unmatched. Drawing of blood for sampling happened at baseline, at cycle 4 day 1, and at cycle 7 day 1. The chain joins TRBV5-1 to TRBJ2-3; 8 nucleotides match TRBD1. The TCR originated in an adult with an advanced solid tumor such as melanoma, head and neck, liver or kidney cancer. The sequencing used CD4+ or CD8+ T cells sorted from blood, collected in a trial of the OX40 agonist ivuxolimab. DNA for the CDR3: TGCGCCAGCAGCTTTGGCAGGGGGCGAAGCACAGATACGCAGTATTTT. Its translation: CASSFGRGRSTDTQYF.